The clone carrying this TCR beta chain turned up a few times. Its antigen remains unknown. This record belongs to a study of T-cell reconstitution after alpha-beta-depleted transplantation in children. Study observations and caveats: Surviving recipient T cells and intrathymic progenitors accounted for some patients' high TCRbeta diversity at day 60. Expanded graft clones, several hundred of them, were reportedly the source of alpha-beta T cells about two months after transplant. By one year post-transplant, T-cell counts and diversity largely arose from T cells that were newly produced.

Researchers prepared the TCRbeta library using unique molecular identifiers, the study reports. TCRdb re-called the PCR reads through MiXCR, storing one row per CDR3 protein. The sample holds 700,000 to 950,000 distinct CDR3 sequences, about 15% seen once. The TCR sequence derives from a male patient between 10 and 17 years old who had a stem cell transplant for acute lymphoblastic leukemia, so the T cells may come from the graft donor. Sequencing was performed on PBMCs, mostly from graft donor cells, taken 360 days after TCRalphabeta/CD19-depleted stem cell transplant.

The CDR3 reads CAIAQGSRLSYEQYF. CDR3 sequence (DNA): TGTGCCATCGCACAGGGGTCACGCCTCTCCTACGAGCAGTACTTC. The chain joins TRBV2 to TRBJ2-7; 7 bases agree with TRBD1. Per germline, CDR1 SNHLY and CDR2 FYNNEI. The length of the CDR3 is 15 residues. Germline trimming cut 10 bases from V and 0 bases from J; bases unmatched to any gene: 12.